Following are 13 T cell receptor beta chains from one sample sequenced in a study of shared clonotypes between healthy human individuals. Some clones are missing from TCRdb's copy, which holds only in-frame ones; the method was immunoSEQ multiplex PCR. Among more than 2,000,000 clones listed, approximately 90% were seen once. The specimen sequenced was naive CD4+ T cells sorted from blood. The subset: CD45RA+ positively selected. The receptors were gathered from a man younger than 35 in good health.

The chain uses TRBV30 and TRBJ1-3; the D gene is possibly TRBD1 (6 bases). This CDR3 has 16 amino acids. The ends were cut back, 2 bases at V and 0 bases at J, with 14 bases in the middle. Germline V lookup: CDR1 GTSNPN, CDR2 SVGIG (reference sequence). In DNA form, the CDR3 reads TGTGCCTGGAGTCTTACAGGGTCAAACTCTGGAAACACCATATATTTT. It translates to CAWSLTGSNSGNTIYF.

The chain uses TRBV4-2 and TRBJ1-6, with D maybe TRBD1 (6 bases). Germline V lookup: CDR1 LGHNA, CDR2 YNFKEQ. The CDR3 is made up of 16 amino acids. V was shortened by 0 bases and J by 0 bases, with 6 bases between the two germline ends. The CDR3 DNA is TGTGCCAGCAGCCAAGAGGACAGCTCCTATAATTCACCCCTCCACTTT. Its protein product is CASSQEDSSYNSPLHF.

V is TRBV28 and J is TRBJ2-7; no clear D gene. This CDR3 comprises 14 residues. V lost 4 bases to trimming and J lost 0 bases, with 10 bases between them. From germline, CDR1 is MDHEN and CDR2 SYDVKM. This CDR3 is CASSSEPNSYEQYF. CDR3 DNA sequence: TGTGCCAGCAGTTCGGAGCCTAACTCCTACGAGCAGTACTTC.

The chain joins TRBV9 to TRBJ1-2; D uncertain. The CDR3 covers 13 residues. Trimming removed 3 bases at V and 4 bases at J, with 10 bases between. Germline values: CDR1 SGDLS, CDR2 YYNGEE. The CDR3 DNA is TGTGCCAGCAGCGACGTCGGCCGCTATGGCTACACCTTC. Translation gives CASSDVGRYGYTF.

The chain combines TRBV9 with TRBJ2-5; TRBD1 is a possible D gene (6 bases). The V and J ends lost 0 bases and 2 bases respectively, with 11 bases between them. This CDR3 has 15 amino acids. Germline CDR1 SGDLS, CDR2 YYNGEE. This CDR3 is CASSVARGIQETQYF. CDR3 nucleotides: TGTGCCAGCAGCGTAGCTAGGGGGATACAAGAGACCCAGTACTTC.

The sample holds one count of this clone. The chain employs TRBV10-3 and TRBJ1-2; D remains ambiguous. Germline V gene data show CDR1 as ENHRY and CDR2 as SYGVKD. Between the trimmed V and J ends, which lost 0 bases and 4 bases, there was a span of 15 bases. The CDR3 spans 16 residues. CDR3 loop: CAISESRRESTYGYTF. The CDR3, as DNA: TGTGCCATCAGTGAGTCTCGGCGGGAAAGTACCTATGGCTACACCTTC.

As DNA, the CDR3 is TGTGCCAGTAAAGTACAGGGGGCGAGGGAGACCCAGTACTTC. Translated, it gives CASKVQGARETQYF. The J gene is TRBJ2-5, the V gene TRBV19; 9 nucleotides line up with TRBD1. The germline V gene has CDR1 LNHDA and CDR2 SQIVND (reference sequence). Trimming cost V 7 bases and J 5 bases; bases outside gene matches: 8. This CDR3 is 14 amino acids long.

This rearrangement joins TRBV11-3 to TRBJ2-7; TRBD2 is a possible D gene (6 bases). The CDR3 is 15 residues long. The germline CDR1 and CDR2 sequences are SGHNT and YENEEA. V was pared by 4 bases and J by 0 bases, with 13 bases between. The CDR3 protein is CASSYIAVSSYEQYF. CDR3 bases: TGTGCCAGCAGCTATATAGCGGTGAGCTCCTACGAGCAGTACTTC.

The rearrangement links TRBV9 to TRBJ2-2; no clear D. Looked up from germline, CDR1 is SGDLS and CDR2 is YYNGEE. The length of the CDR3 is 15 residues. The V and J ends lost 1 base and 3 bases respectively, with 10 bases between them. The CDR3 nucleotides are TGTGCCAGCAGCGTACGTGGCTTGGACACCGGGGAGCTGTTTTTT. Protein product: CASSVRGLDTGELFF.

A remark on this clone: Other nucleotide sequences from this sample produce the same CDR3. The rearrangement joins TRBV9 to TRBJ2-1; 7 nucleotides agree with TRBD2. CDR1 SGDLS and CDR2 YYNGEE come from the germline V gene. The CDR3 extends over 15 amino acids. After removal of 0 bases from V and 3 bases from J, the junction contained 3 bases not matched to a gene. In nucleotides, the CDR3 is TGTGCCAGCAGCGTAGAGGGCGGGAGCTACAATGAGCAGTTCTTC. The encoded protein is CASSVEGGSYNEQFF.

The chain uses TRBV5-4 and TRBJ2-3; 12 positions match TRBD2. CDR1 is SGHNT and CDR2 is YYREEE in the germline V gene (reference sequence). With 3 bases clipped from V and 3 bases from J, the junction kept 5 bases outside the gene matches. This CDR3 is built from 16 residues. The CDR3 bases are TGTGCCAGCAGCTACGGACTAGCGGGAAGGACAGATACGCAGTATTTT. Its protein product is CASSYGLAGRTDTQYF. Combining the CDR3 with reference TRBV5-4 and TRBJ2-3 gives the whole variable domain ETGVTQSPTHLIKTRGQQVTLRCSSQSGHNTVSWYQQALGQGPQFIFQYYREEENGRGNFPPRFSGLQFPNYSSELNVNALELDDSALYLCASSYGLAGRTDTQYFGPGTRLTVL.

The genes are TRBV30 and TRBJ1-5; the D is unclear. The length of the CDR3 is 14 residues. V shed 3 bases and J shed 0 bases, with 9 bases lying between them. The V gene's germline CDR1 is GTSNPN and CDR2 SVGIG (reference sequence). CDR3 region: CAWSADYSNQPQHF. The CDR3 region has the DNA TGTGCCTGGAGCGCTGATTATAGCAATCAGCCCCAGCATTTT.

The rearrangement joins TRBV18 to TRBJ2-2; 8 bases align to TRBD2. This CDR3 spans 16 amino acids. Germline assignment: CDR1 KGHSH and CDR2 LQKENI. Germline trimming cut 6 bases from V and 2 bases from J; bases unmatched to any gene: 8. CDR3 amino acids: CASSAPGLENTGELFF. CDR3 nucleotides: TGTGCCAGCTCCGCTCCGGGACTAGAAAACACCGGGGAGCTGTTTTTT. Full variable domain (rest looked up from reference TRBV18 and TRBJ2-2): NAGVMQNPRHLVRRRGQEARLRCSPMKGHSHVYWYRQLPEEGLKFMVYLQKENIIDESGMPKERFSAEFPKEGPSILRIQQVVRGDSAAYFCASSAPGLENTGELFFGEGSRLTVL.